The 24 T cell receptor beta chains in this list originate from one sample, sequenced in a study of early stage breast cancer tumors. Sequencing used immunoSEQ multiplex PCR; TCRdb keeps in-frame clones, though not all of them. The sample has some 72,000 clones, approximately 79% seen once. Sequenced sample: blood. These receptor sequences come from a person in their sixties with breast cancer.

The chain links TRBV5-1 to TRBJ2-1, with 7 bases lining up with TRBD1. This CDR3 region has 16 residues. Germline-derived CDR1 and CDR2 are SGHRS and YFSETQ. Trimming took 4 bases from V and 5 from J; bases not matched to a gene: 12. The CDR3, as DNA: TGCGCCAGCAGCCGAGGGGACAGCGCCCCAGACAATGAGCAGTTCTTC. This gives the protein CASSRGDSAPDNEQFF.

V and J are TRBV28 and TRBJ2-5, with a weak D call TRBD2 (6 bases). The germline V gene encodes CDR1 MDHEN and CDR2 SYDVKM. The CDR3 is 11 residues long. Trimming took 8 bases from V and 5 from J, leaving 9 bases between them. The CDR3 DNA reads as TGTGCCAGCGGAGGGACGGAGACCCAGTACTTC. Protein product: CASGGTETQYF. The full variable domain, in which reference TRBV28 and TRBJ2-5 provide the parts outside the CDR3, is DVKVTQSSRYLVKRTGEKVFLECVQDMDHENMFWYRQDPGLGLRLIYFSYDVKMKEKGDIPEGYSVSREKKERFSLILESASTNQTSMYLCASGGTETQYFGPGTRLLVL.

This rearrangement joins TRBV6-5 to TRBJ1-2; 7 bases map to TRBD1. The CDR3 is 13 residues long. Germline assignment: CDR1 MNHEY and CDR2 SVGAGI. Trimming removed 5 bases from V and 5 bases from J; junction bases left unmatched: 5. CDR3 nucleotides: TGTGCCAGCAGTCGGGACAGAAATTATGGCTACACCTTC. It is translated as CASSRDRNYGYTF.

V gene TRBV28 combines with J gene TRBJ1-2; a possible D gene is TRBD1 (6 bases). Germline CDR1 is MDHEN and CDR2 is SYDVKM. V lost 2 bases and J lost 4, with 11 bases in between. This CDR3 has 14 residues. The CDR3 nucleotides read TGTGCCAGCAGTTTAGGGGGGCGCGGCTATGGCTACACCTTC. Protein sequence: CASSLGGRGYGYTF.

This clone was recorded only once. The chain joins TRBV28 to TRBJ2-3, with a weak D call TRBD2 (5 bases). With 5 bases removed from V and 6 bases from J, the gap between germline ends came to 12 bases. This CDR3 is built from 13 residues. Germline CDR1 MDHEN, CDR2 SYDVKM. The chain's CDR3 is CASSPPGKDTQYF. The CDR3 DNA is TGTGCCAGCAGTCCCCCGGGGAAGGATACGCAGTATTTT.

The V call is TRBV19, the J call TRBJ1-1; D not resolved. Looked up from germline, CDR1 is LNHDA and CDR2 is SQIVND (reference sequence). This CDR3 region has 15 residues. The ends were cut back, 4 bases at V and 4 bases at J, with 16 bases in the middle. In nucleotides, the CDR3 is TGTGCCAGTAGTACCCTTCAAGGTGGGAGCACTGAAGCTTTCTTT. It specifies CASSTLQGGSTEAFF. Full variable domain (rest looked up from reference TRBV19 and TRBJ1-1): DGGITQSPKYLFRKEGQNVTLSCEQNLNHDAMYWYRQDPGQGLRLIYYSQIVNDFQKGDIAEGYSVSREKKESFPLTVTSAQKNPTAFYLCASSTLQGGSTEAFFGQGTRLTVV.

The table lists this clone with a few counts. J is TRBJ2-1 and V is TRBV9; D is unclear. Per the germline V gene, CDR1 is SGDLS and CDR2 is YYNGEE. With 0 bases removed from V and 8 bases from J, the gap between germline ends came to 12 bases. The CDR3 totals 14 residues. The CDR3 protein is CASSVGSAIDEQFF. For the CDR3, the DNA is TGTGCCAGCAGCGTAGGTAGTGCCATCGATGAGCAGTTCTTC.

V gene TRBV7-3 combines with J gene TRBJ2-2, with D unresolved. The germline CDR1 and CDR2 sequences are SGHTA and FQGTGA. The CDR3 is made up of 13 amino acids. V was pared by 1 base and J by 7 bases, with 7 bases between. The chain's CDR3 is CASSLNSLGELFF. The CDR3 nucleotides are TGTGCCAGCAGCTTAAATAGTCTCGGGGAGCTGTTTTTT.

This chain connects TRBV15 to TRBJ2-1, with D hard to call. Trimming removed 0 bases from V and 9 bases from J, with 9 bases in between. Germline CDR1 is LNHNV and CDR2 is YYDKDF (reference sequence). The CDR3 runs 13 residues. The CDR3 DNA follows: TGTGCCACCAGCAGAGATATTGGCGGTGAGCAGTTCTTC. It yields the protein CATSRDIGGEQFF.

The rearrangement joins TRBV2 to TRBJ1-5, with 8 bases fitting TRBD1. The CDR3 has 13 residues. The V and J ends lost 6 bases and 7 bases, in that order; junction bases with no gene match: 5. Germline V gene data show CDR1 as SNHLY and CDR2 as FYNNEI. CDR3 DNA: TGTGCCAGCAGCCGGCCAGGGGGCCAGCCCCAGCATTTT. Translating gives CASSRPGGQPQHF.

The J gene is TRBJ2-2, the V gene TRBV11-2; D might be TRBD1 or TRBD2, each matching 5 bases. V lost 5 bases and J lost 4, with 11 bases in between. CDR3 size: 14 residues. The germline CDR1 and CDR2 sequences are SGHAT and FQNNGV. The CDR3 protein is CASSPTGTTGELFF. The CDR3, as DNA: TGTGCCAGCAGCCCCACGGGGACCACCGGGGAGCTGTTTTTT. Combining the CDR3 with reference TRBV11-2 and TRBJ2-2 gives the whole variable domain EAGVAQSPRYKIIEKRQSVAFWCNPISGHATLYWYQQILGQGPKLLIQFQNNGVVDDSQLPKDRFSAERLKGVDSTLKIQPAKLEDSAVYLCASSPTGTTGELFFGEGSRLTVL.

This clone showed up just once. The V and J genes are TRBV28 and TRBJ2-3; D may be TRBD1 or TRBD2 (5 bases each). The CDR3 totals 17 residues. Germline lookup yields CDR1 MDHEN and CDR2 SYDVKM. V lost 7 bases to trimming and J lost 0 bases, with 20 bases between them. CDR3 amino acids: CASTPGRTRPSTDTQYF. The CDR3 DNA follows: TGTGCCAGCACCCCGGGACGGACGAGACCTAGCACAGATACGCAGTATTTT.

The chain carries TRBV11-3 and TRBJ2-2; unclear D gene. The CDR3 runs 15 residues. Trimming removed 5 bases at V and 6 bases at J, with 16 bases between. Germline CDR1 SGHNT, CDR2 YENEEA. The CDR3 here is CASSRSPLQAGELFF. DNA of the CDR3: TGTGCCAGCAGCCGTTCCCCCTTGCAGGCCGGGGAGCTGTTTTTT.

This clone was recorded only once. J is TRBJ2-7 and V is TRBV18, with D tentatively TRBD1 or TRBD2 (5 bases each). The CDR3 runs 15 residues. Trimming left V 2 bases short and J 6 bases short, with 17 bases between. Germline V CDR1 and CDR2: KGHSH, LQKENI. The CDR3 sequence: CASSPNARGESEQYF. The CDR3 DNA sequence: TGTGCCAGCTCACCAAATGCACGAGGGGAGAGCGAGCAGTACTTC.

The chain carries TRBV29-1 and TRBJ2-7; 7 nucleotides match TRBD2. CDR3 length: 13 residues. The V gene's germline CDR1 is SQVTM and CDR2 ANQGSEA. The junction had 7 bases not matched to a gene; V was cut back by 8 bases and J by 0 bases. The CDR3 nucleotides are TGCAGCATCGGGTGGGGGGGCTCCTACGAGCAGTACTTC. Its protein is CSIGWGGSYEQYF.

The chain uses TRBV6-6 and TRBJ2-2, with a possible D match to TRBD1 (6 bases). The CDR3 length is 14 residues. The germline V and J ends were trimmed by 7 bases and 1 base, with 10 bases remaining between them. Germline assignment: CDR1 MNHNY and CDR2 SVGAGI (reference sequence). CDR3 loop: CASTGAGNTGELFF. As DNA, the CDR3 is TGTGCCAGCACAGGGGCGGGGAACACCGGGGAGCTGTTTTTT.

This clone was observed a few times. The chain recombines TRBV15 with TRBJ2-7; D ambiguous. CDR3 length equals 12 residues. Germline V gene sequence: CDR1 LNHNV, CDR2 YYDKDF (reference sequence). With 5 bases removed from V and 7 bases from J, the gap between germline ends came to 12 bases. This chain's CDR3 is CATSFEMGEQYF. The CDR3 bases are TGTGCCACCAGCTTTGAGATGGGGGAGCAGTACTTC.

The V gene is TRBV6-1, the J gene TRBJ1-1; perhaps TRBD1 as D (5 bases). The CDR3 consists of 14 residues. Germline CDR1 and CDR2: MNHNS and SASEGT. The V and J ends lost 6 bases and 4 bases respectively, with 15 bases between them. This chain's CDR3 is CASRSGVVSTEAFF. CDR3 nucleotides: TGTGCCAGCAGGTCGGGGGTTGTTAGCACTGAAGCTTTCTTT.

V and J are TRBV2 and TRBJ2-2; D is perhaps TRBD1 or TRBD2 (5 bases each). The CDR3 totals 15 residues. Germline lookup yields CDR1 SNHLY and CDR2 FYNNEI. Trimming stripped 6 bases from V and 6 bases from J, with 17 bases between. The CDR3 nucleotides are TGTGCCAGCAGCCCGACCGGGGCCCCATCCGGGGAGCTGTTTTTT. Translation gives CASSPTGAPSGELFF. Variable domain in full (rest from reference TRBV2 and TRBJ2-2): EPEVTQTPSHQVTQMGQEVILRCVPISNHLYFYWYRQILGQKVEFLVSFYNNEISEKSEIFDDQFSVERPDGSNFTLKIRSTKLEDSAMYFCASSPTGAPSGELFFGEGSRLTVL.

The V gene is TRBV30, the J gene TRBJ2-5, with 10 bases aligning to TRBD2. V lost 8 bases, J lost 0 bases, and 3 bases stayed unmatched. Germline CDR1 and CDR2: GTSNPN and SVGIG (reference sequence). The CDR3 covers 13 residues. CDR3 loop: CAQGLANQETQYF. In DNA, the CDR3 is TGTGCCCAGGGACTAGCGAACCAAGAGACCCAGTACTTC.

The chain joins TRBV7-9 to TRBJ2-3; the match to TRBD1 covers 9 bases. The CDR3 extends over 16 amino acids. J was trimmed by 8 bases and V by 6 bases; bases with no gene match: 15. Germline V gives CDR1 SEHNR, CDR2 FQNEAQ (reference sequence). The CDR3 sequence: CASSATGQGREGTQYF. The DNA of the CDR3 is TGTGCCAGCAGTGCTACTGGACAGGGGAGAGAGGGTACGCAGTATTTT.

V is TRBV18 and J is TRBJ1-2; 11 nucleotides align to TRBD1. Germline-derived CDR1 and CDR2 are KGHSH and LQKENI. This CDR3 spans 16 amino acids. The J segment lost 6 bases and the V segment lost 2 bases, leaving 8 bases of the junction unmatched. The CDR3 coding sequence is TGTGCCAGCTCACCAGAGGGACAGGGGGGCATCGATGGCTACACCTTC. Its protein is CASSPEGQGGIDGYTF.

The rearrangement links TRBV5-8 to TRBJ2-5, with D possibly called TRBD1 or TRBD2 (6 bases each). CDR3 size: 14 residues. Trimming removed 0 bases at V and 6 bases at J, with 12 bases between. Germline V gives CDR1 SGHTS, CDR2 YDEGEE. The CDR3 sequence: CASSLAGGTKTQYF. The CDR3 nucleotides read TGTGCCAGCAGCTTGGCCGGGGGCACGAAGACCCAGTACTTC.

This clone has a single count. The chain uses TRBV5-1 and TRBJ1-5; no reliable D call. The CDR3 has 14 residues. The V and J ends lost 4 bases and 4 bases respectively, with 12 bases between them. Germline lookup yields CDR1 SGHRS and CDR2 YFSETQ. The CDR3 here is CASSPDPSNQPQHF. The CDR3 DNA follows: TGCGCCAGCAGCCCGGACCCTTCAAATCAGCCCCAGCATTTT.